Detailed here is one TCR beta chain. Its antigen is still unknown. CDR3-region Arm-PCR and iRepertoire HTBI primers produced the TCR beta libraries. TCRdb passed the multiplex PCR reads through MiXCR, listing each CDR3 protein once. The table shows approximately 400,000 distinct CDR3 sequences, with roughly a quarter occurring only once. This sample stems from a study of regulatory T cells in long-lasting Graves disease. General study points: When disease was persistent, TRBV28, TRBJ1-2 and TRBJ2-5 were the favored segments. Newly diagnosed patients had higher TCR diversity than persistent Graves' patients did. Relative to new patients (roughly 900), persistent patients exhibited greater sharing of public clonotypes (approximately 3,000).

CDR1 is SGHRS, CDR2 YFSETQ, per germline. Deletions cut 1 base from V and 8 bases from J, with 16 bases between. The CDR3 covers 14 residues. The time point was: persistent/refractory GD, antithyroid drugs over 5 years with positive TRAb. The TCR library was made from RNA that had been extracted from PBMCs in TRIzol. Clinicians diagnosed Graves' disease using American Thyroid Association guidelines. The gene calls are TRBV5-1 and TRBJ2-7; the D is unclear. Sequenced here: peripheral blood mononuclear cells (PBMCs), sampled when the disease was refractory, from a patient treated with antithyroid drugs. The TCR originated in a female donor with Graves disease. The CDR3 DNA reads as TGCGCCAGCAGCTTGTCTGGGAAAGGAGAGAAGCAGTACTTC. Its translation is CASSLSGKGEKQYF.